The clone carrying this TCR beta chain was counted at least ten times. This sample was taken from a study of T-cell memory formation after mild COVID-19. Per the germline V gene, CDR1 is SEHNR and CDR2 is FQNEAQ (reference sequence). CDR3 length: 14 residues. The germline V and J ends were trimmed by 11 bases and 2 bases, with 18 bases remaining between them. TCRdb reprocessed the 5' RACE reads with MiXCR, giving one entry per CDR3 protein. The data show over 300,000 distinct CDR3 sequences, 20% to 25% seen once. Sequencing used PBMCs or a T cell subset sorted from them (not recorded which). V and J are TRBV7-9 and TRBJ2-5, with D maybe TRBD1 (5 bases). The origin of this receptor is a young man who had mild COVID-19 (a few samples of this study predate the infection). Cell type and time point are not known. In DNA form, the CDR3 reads TGTGCCGTAGGACGGCAGGGCCCTCAAGAGACCCAGTACTTC. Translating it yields CAVGRQGPQETQYF.